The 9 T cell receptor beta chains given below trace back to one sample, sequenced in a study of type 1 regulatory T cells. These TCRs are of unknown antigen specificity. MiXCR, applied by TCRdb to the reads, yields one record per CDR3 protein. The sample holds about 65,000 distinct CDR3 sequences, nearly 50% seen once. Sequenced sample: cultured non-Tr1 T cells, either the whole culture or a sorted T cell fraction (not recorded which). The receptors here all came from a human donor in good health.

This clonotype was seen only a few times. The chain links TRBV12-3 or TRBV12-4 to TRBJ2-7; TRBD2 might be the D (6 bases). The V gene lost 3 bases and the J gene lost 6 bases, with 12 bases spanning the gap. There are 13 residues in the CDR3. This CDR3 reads CASSLWGVVEQYF. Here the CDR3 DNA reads TGTGCCAGCAGTTTGTGGGGGGTAGTCGAGCAGTACTTC.

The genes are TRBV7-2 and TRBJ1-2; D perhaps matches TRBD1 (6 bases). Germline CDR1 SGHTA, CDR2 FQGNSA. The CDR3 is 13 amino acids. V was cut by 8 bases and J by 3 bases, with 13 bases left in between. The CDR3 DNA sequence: TGTGCCAGCCGAGAAACAGGGTACTATGGCTACACCTTC. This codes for CASRETGYYGYTF.

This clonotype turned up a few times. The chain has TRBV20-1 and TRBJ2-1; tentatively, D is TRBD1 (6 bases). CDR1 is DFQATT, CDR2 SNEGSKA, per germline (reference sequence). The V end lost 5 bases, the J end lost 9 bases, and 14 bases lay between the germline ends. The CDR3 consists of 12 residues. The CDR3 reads CSAPHTGPEQFF. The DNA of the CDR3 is TGCAGTGCTCCCCACACAGGGCCTGAGCAGTTCTTC.

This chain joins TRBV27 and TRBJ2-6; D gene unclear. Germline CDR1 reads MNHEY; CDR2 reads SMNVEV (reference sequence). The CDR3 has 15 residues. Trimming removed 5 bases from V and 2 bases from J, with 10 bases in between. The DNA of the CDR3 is TGTGCCAGCAGTCCTGGTGGTGCTGGGGCCAACGTCCTGACTTTC. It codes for CASSPGGAGANVLTF.

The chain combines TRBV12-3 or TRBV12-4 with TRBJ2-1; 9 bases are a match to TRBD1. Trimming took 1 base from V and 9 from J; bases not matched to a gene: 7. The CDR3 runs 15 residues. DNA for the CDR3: TGTGCCAGCAGTTTAGTGGGGGACAGGGAAGGTGAGCAGTTCTTC. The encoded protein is CASSLVGDREGEQFF.

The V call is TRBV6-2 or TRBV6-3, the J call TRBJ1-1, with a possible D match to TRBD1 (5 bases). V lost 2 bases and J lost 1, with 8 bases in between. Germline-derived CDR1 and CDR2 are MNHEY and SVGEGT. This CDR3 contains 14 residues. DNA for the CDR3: TGTGCCAGCAGTTACGGGGGTCGGAACACTGAAGCTTTCTTT. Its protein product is CASSYGGRNTEAFF.

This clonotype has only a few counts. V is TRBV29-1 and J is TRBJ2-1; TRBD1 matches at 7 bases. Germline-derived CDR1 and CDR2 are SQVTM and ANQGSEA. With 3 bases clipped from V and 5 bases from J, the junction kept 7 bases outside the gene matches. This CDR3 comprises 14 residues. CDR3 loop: CSVDTGVPDNEQFF. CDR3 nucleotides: TGCAGCGTTGACACAGGGGTTCCCGACAATGAGCAGTTCTTC.

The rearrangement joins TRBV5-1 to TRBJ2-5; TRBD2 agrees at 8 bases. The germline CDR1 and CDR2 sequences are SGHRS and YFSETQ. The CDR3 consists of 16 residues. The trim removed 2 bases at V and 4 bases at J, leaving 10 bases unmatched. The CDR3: CASSFTEGLGGETQYF. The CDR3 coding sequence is TGCGCCAGCAGCTTTACTGAGGGACTAGGGGGAGAGACCCAGTACTTC. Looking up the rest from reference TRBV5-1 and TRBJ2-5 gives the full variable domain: KAGVTQTPRYLIKTRGQQVTLSCSPISGHRSVSWYQQTPGQGLQFLFEYFSETQRNKGNFPGRFSGRQFSNSRSEMNVSTLELGDSALYLCASSFTEGLGGETQYFGPGTRLLVL.

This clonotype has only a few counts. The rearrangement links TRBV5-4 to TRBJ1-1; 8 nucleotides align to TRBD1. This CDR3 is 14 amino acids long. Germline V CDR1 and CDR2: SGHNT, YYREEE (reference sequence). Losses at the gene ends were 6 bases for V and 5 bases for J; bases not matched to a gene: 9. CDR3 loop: CASTLQGGQTEAFF. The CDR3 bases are TGTGCCAGCACACTACAGGGGGGGCAGACTGAAGCTTTCTTT. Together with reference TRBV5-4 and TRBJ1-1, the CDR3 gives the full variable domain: ETGVTQSPTHLIKTRGQQVTLRCSSQSGHNTVSWYQQALGQGPQFIFQYYREEENGRGNFPPRFSGLQFPNYSSELNVNALELDDSALYLCASTLQGGQTEAFFGQGTRLTVV.